This TCR beta chain was captured by sequencing in a study of Graves' ophthalmopathy and Graves' hyperthyroidism. The evidence that diagnosis relied on was clinical symptoms, serum thyroxine, TRAb, thyroid ultrasound and orbital computed tomography. This CDR3 spans 16 amino acids. The V segment lost 4 bases and the J segment 2 bases; nucleotides outside the gene matches: 9. The germline V gene has CDR1 SGHTA and CDR2 FQGNSA. This clonotype was seen repeatedly, ten times or more. TCR beta CDR3 regions were amplified from RNA transcripts. HTBI primers primed a first-round RT-PCR, and a second-round multiplex PCR followed. Each CDR3 protein gets one entry after TCRdb re-called the multiplex PCR reads with MiXCR. The sample lists some 150,000 distinct CDR3 sequences, under 45% occurring once.

The sequence was collected from a man in his thirties or forties with Graves' ophthalmopathy. The sample was peripheral blood. The V call is TRBV7-2, the J call TRBJ2-5, with TRBD1 matching over 8 bases. The CDR3 nucleotides read TGTGCCAGCAGCTCCCGGACAGGGACTGTACAAGAGACCCAGTACTTC. Amino acid sequence: CASSSRTGTVQETQYF.